This T cell receptor beta chain was captured in a study of blood T cell repertoires in COVID-19. Study-level background: Nucleic acid was either cDNA or gDNA, and it came from T cells, B-cell-depleted T cells, or PBMCs.

The CDR3 totals 13 residues. With 7 bases clipped from V and 6 bases from J, the junction kept 8 bases outside the gene matches. Germline lookup yields CDR1 MNHEY and CDR2 SMNVEV (reference sequence). Participants came from under 30 US areas, aged roughly 18 to 95 years. The study assigned cohorts using participant-reported clinical history. Donors in Cohort 3 who had recovered were those with two negative PCRs, healthcare professional clearance, or resolution of their symptoms. Here immunoSEQ multiplex PCR was the method, and the copy in TCRdb shows in-frame clones only, minus some. Of 390,000 or so clones in the sample, just under 90% are singletons; the top ten hold about 10%.

The chain is built from TRBV27 and TRBJ2-7; 8 bases match TRBD1. The TCR was taken from a woman aged 45-65 years who had recovered from COVID-19. Sequences were obtained from PBMCs or T cells enriched from blood (not recorded which). CDR3 bases: TGTGCCAGCAAGTACCCAGGGGGCGGCGAGCAGTACTTC. The encoded protein is CASKYPGGGEQYF.